This T cell receptor beta chain appears in the sequencing data of a study of identical twins. Germline V gene data show CDR1 as SGHVS and CDR2 as FNYEAQ. The V and J ends lost 1 base and 4 bases respectively, with 10 bases between them. The CDR3 is 15 residues long. A universal primer site was created by template switching, with the cDNA bearing unique molecular identifiers. From the 5' RACE reads, TCRdb called clonotypes with MiXCR, one entry per CDR3 protein. There are around 300,000 distinct CDR3 sequences in the sample; roughly 8.6% occur only once, and roughly 2.1% lies in the top ten. In every case, the donor was a healthy Caucasian. Study outcomes and limitations: Conclusions were drawn cross-sectionally by statistical analysis, without following the same donors. Invariant cells of the MAIT and iNKT types might have partly distorted the zero-insertion analyses.

As to this clonotype: The antigen remains undetermined.

Another study also made use of these data, one on yellow fever vaccine responses in identical twins.

The clonotype was recovered from a woman under 30 in good health. What was sequenced was memory (CD45RO+) T cells sorted from blood. This chain connects TRBV7-6 to TRBJ2-2; D gene uncertain. The chain's CDR3 is CASSLGAGRTGELFF. The CDR3 DNA reads TGTGCCAGCAGCTTAGGGGCAGGCCGCACCGGGGAGCTGTTTTTT. Supplemented by reference TRBV7-6 and TRBJ2-2, the full variable domain reads GAGVSQSPRYKVTKRGQDVALRCDPISGHVSLYWYRQALGQGPEFLTYFNYEAQQDKSGLPNDRFSAERPEGSISTLTIQRTEQRDSAMYRCASSLGAGRTGELFFGEGSRLTVL.